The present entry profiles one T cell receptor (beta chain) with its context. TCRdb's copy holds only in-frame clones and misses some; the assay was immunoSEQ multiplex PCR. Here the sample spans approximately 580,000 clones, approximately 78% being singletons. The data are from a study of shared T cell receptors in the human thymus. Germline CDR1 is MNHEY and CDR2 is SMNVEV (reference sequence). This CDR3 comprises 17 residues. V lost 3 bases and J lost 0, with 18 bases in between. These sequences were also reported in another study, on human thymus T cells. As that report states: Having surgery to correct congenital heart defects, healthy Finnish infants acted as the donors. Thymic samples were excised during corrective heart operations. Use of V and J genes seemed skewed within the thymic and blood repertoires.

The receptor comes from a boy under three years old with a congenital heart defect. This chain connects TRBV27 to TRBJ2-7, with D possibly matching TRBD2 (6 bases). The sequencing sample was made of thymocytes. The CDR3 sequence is CASSLKPLGGGSYEQYF. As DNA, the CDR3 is TGTGCCAGCAGTTTGAAACCCCTTGGGGGAGGCTCCTACGAGCAGTACTTC.